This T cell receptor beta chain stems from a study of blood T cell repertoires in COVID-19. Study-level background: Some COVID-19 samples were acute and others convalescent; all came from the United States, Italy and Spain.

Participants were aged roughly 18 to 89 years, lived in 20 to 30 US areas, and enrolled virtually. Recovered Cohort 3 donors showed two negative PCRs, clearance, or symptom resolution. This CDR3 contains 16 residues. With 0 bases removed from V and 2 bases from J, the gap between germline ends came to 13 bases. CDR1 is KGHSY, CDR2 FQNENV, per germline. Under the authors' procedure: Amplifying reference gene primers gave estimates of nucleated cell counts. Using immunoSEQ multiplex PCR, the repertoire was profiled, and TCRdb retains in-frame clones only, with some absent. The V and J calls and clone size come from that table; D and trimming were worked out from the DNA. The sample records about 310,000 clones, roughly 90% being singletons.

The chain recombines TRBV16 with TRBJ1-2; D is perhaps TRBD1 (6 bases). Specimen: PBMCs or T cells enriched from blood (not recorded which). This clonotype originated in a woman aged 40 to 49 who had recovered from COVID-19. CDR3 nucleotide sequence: TGTGCCAGCAGCCAATCAAAAGCAGGGGCCAACTATGGCTACACCTTC. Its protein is CASSQSKAGANYGYTF.